This TCR beta chain came from a study of cytomegalovirus exposure and HLA in healthy donors. General study results and limits: Cytomegalovirus status was reportedly diagnosed by the classifier with high sensitivity and specificity. Rarity characterized most TCR sequences, yet some public TCRs appeared in many donors.

TCRdb's copy holds only in-frame clones and misses some; the assay was immunoSEQ multiplex PCR. The data contain a few hundred thousand clones, 65% to 90% of them singletons. Germline CDR1 is MDHEN and CDR2 is SYDVKM. The CDR3 length is 15 residues. The V gene lost 4 bases and the J gene lost 1 base, with 13 bases spanning the gap. As for this clone: Its antigen is as yet unknown.

The genes are TRBV28 and TRBJ1-1; D ambiguous. This clonotype was obtained from a woman between 18 and 29 years old in good health and CMV-seronegative. Sequencing was performed on PBMCs. CDR3 sequence: CASSYVAGPNTEAFF. CDR3 coding DNA: TGTGCCAGCAGTTACGTGGCAGGCCCGAACACTGAAGCTTTCTTT. Full variable domain (rest looked up from reference TRBV28 and TRBJ1-1): DVKVTQSSRYLVKRTGEKVFLECVQDMDHENMFWYRQDPGLGLRLIYFSYDVKMKEKGDIPEGYSVSREKKERFSLILESASTNQTSMYLCASSYVAGPNTEAFFGQGTRLTVV.